The following is a T cell receptor beta chain sequence with its context. The antigen is not known. This CDR3 spans 16 amino acids. From germline, CDR1 is SGDLS and CDR2 YYNGEE. With V trimmed by 0 bases and J by 5 bases, 9 bases remained unmatched. Investigators isolated RNA and reverse transcribed it into cDNA to act as the sequencing template. Here immunoSEQ multiplex PCR was the method, and the copy in TCRdb shows in-frame clones only, minus some. The table records fewer than 250,000 clones, about 40% of them present only once. The sample originates from a study of CD8+ T cells in alopecia areata. The overall study: Percentage of affected scalp area was the basis on which treated patients' severity was scored.

Treatment specified: oral pan-JAK inhibitor, 5-10 mg twice daily. General study points: Especially in alopecia totalis/universalis, lesional scalp showed greater clonality than normal scalp did. There was only one nonresponder, so it was unclear how baseline CD8+ expansion relates to response.

The J gene is TRBJ1-2, the V gene TRBV9; 8 bases map to TRBD1. The sequences come from CD4+ T cells sorted from blood, collected around week 36, from a patient treated with tofacitinib. This TCR derives from a human donor with alopecia areata. The CDR3 loop is CASSVDGTGGEYGYTF. The CDR3 DNA reads as TGTGCCAGCAGCGTAGATGGTACAGGGGGTGAATATGGCTACACCTTC.